This T cell receptor (beta chain) was captured in a study of blood T cell repertoires in COVID-19 (dated by TCRdb to 2020 to 2021). In terms of the full investigation: Samples from collaborators originated in the United States, Italy and Spain and spanned both the acute and convalescent phases of COVID-19. The material from the prospective study consisted of cDNA or gDNA derived from T cells, B-cell-depleted T cells, or PBMCs. The dataset comprised deeply sampled blood TCRbeta repertoires from subjects exposed to, actively infected with, or recovered from COVID-19. The repertoires were released in a freely available public database meant as a resource for research on the immune response to SARS-CoV-2. The samples were drawn from the first 160 participants of the ongoing ImmuneRACE study and from more than 1,000 subjects provided by 6 global collaborators. The sample metadata nearly always contained a de-identified subject ID, COVID-19 status, age in years and sex. HLA class I and class II types, where available, came from metadata supplied by the sample provider rather than from assay-based typing.

Turning to this clone: This receptor's antigen is unknown. Base quality data are lacking; no much larger clone is found one base away.

Here is what the overall study found, with its caveats: How much clinical and demographic metadata was included differed by source and by participant, and the metadata was provided uncurated.

CDR1 and CDR2 (MNHEY, SVGAGI) derive from the germline V gene. The CDR3 numbers 15 residues from cysteine through phenylalanine. Kept here is only the CDR3 DNA, which spans 45 bases and is read in frame from base 1. V is cut back by 4 bases and J by 7 bases, with 8 bases in the junction unmatched. TCRbeta CDR3 regions were amplified from genomic DNA using the immunoSEQ Assay, a bias-controlled multiplex PCR. Per the original workflow: Nucleated cell counts per sample were estimated from amplification of reference gene primers within the assay. To quantify the absolute abundance of each unique TCRbeta CDR3 rearrangement, sequence reads were collapsed and filtered. For each sample, productive Simpson clonality was calculated as the square root of Simpson's diversity index over productive rearrangements. Not all clones reach the TCRdb copy of this immuneACCESS table, which keeps in-frame sequences only. Checked studies attribute under half of the gap to unresolved V genes and leave the rest unexplained. V, J and clone size reflect that table, while D and trimming were determined from the DNA. In all, the sample holds a few hundred thousand clones, and 86% of those were seen once. The top ten clones comprise around 5.9% of the sample.

Whole blood was collected in K2EDTA tubes by collaborating institutions according to the institutions' own protocols. Collaborator samples were shipped for TCRbeta analysis as frozen whole blood, isolated PBMCs, or DNA extracted from either sample type. The chain couples TRBV6-5 to TRBJ2-2, with 8 central nucleotides matching TRBD2. The sample was peripheral blood. The receptor was isolated from a man between 60 and 75 years old with acute or convalescent COVID-19. The sequence in DNA is TGTGCCAGCAGTTCCGGACTAGCCGGGGGCGGGGAGCTGTTTTTT. This gives the protein CASSSGLAGGGELFF.